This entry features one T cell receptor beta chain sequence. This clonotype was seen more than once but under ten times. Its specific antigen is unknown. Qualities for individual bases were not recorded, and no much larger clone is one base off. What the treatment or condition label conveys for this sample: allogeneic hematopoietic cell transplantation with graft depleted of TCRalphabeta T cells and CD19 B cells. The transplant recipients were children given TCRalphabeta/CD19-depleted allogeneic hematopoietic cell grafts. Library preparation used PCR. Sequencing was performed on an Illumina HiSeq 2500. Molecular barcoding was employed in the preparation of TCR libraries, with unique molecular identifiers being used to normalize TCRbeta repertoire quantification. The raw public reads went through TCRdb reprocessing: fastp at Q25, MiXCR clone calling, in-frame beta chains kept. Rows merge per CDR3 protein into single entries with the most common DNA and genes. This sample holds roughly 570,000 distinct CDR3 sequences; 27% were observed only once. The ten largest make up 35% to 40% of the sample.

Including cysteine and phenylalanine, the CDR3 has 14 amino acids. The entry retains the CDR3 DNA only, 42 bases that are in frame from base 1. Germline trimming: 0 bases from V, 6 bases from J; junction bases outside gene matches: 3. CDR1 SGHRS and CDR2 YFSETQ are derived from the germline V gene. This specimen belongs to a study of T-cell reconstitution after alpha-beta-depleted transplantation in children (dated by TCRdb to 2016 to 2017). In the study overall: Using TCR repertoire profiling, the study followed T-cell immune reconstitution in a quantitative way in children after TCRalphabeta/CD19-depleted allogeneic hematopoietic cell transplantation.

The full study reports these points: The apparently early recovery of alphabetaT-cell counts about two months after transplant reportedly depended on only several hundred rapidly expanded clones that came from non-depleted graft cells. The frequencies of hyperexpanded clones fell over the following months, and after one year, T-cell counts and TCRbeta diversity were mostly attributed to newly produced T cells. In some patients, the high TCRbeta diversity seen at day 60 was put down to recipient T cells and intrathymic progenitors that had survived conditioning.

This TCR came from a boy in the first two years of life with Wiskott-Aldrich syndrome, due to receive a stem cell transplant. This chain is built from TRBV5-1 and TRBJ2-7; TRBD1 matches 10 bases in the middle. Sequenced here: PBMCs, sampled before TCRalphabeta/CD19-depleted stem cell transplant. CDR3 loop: CASSLGGQGLEQYF. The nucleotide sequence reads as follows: TGCGCCAGCAGCTTGGGGGGACAGGGGCTCGAGCAGTACTTC.